The text below deals with one T cell receptor (beta chain). These data originate in a study of blood T cell repertoires in COVID-19. Trimming removed 2 bases at V and 3 bases at J, with 10 bases between. Germline V gene data show CDR1 as MGHDK and CDR2 as SYGVNS. The CDR3 extends over 14 amino acids. TCRdb keeps only in-frame clones here, not all; method: immunoSEQ multiplex PCR. The sample yields about 60,000 clones, approximately 85% seen once. J is TRBJ1-1 and V is TRBV25-1; D call uncertain. Sequenced: peripheral blood. This clonotype was sampled from a human donor in a cohort sampled during active COVID-19. The CDR3 region has the DNA TGTGCCAGCAGTGAACTGACGAGGGACACTGAAGCTTTCTTT. Translation gives CASSELTRDTEAFF.